These T cell receptor beta chains were read from a single sample in a study of somatic mutations in cytotoxic T cells in rheumatoid arthritis. The table came from immunoSEQ multiplex PCR; TCRdb's copy has only in-frame clones and leaves some out. Of under 20,000 clones listed, about three quarters are singletons. The sample comprised CD8+ T cells sorted from blood. The receptor source for this set is an adult with rheumatoid arthritis. The CDR3 runs from the conserved cysteine through the conserved F or W. D genes are given only for firm matches.

TRBJ1-3,NA,16,TRBV21-1,CASSTRQVEQRNTIYF
TRBJ1-1,NA,14,TRBV21-1,CASGHPTGDTEAFF
TRBJ1-2,NA,14,TRBV19,CASSIFGPSYGYTF
TRBJ2-7,NA,13,TRBV6-5,CASSYGVRNEQYF
TRBJ2-7,NA,14,TRBV7-2,CASSLFGSSYEQYF
TRBJ2-2,TRBD2,14,TRBV19,CASQPGGGTGELFF
TRBJ2-7,NA,13,TRBV29-1,CSVEKGSGYEQYF
TRBJ1-1,NA,14,TRBV7-9,CASTQDIVNTEAFF
TRBJ2-2,NA,13,TRBV30,CAWSGRNTGELFF
TRBJ2-2,NA,12,TRBV9,CASSALTGELFF
TRBJ2-1,NA,16,TRBV4-2,CASSQARVVRVDEQFF